The present T cell receptor beta chain was sequenced within a study of T cell repertoires in ileal Crohn's disease. Data came from immunoSEQ multiplex PCR; TCRdb stores just in-frame clones and leaves some out. This sample has some 11,000 clones; approximately 72% occur once, and the top ten carry approximately 8%. The time point here: neoterminal ileum biopsy at postoperative endoscopy, about 6 months after surgery. The sequence was obtained from an adult with Crohn's disease. Sequences were obtained from ileal tissue.

CDR3 region: CASSQASRSGELFF. The CDR3, as DNA: TGCGCCAGCAGCCAGGCGTCGAGGAGCGGGGAGCTGTTTTTT. The chain links TRBV4-1 to TRBJ2-2; D uncertain. CDR3 length: 14 amino acids. Per germline, CDR1 MGHRA and CDR2 YSYEKL. Trimming shortened V by 3 bases and J by 7 bases, and 12 bases separated the two germline ends.